This passage covers 29 T cell receptor beta chains from one sample sequenced in a study of blood T cell repertoires in COVID-19. This table comes from immunoSEQ multiplex PCR, and its TCRdb copy is limited to in-frame clones, with some not included. The sample records under 200,000 clones, roughly 80% being singletons. What was sequenced was PBMCs or T cells enriched from blood (not recorded which). Receptors originate from a woman aged 55-75 years who had recovered from COVID-19.

The chain uses TRBV24-1 and TRBJ2-2, with 14 bases that match TRBD2. CDR3 length: 18 amino acids. Trimming at V came to 4 bases and at J to 1 base, leaving 4 bases not matched to a gene. Per the germline V gene, CDR1 is KGHDR and CDR2 is SFDVKD. The CDR3 sequence is CATSDPGTSGGNTGELFF. As DNA, the CDR3 is TGTGCCACCAGTGACCCTGGGACTAGCGGGGGGAACACCGGGGAGCTGTTTTTT.

This sequence joins TRBV19 and TRBJ2-5; D might be TRBD2 (6 bases). CDR1 and CDR2 (germline): LNHDA, SQIVND (reference sequence). The CDR3 runs to 14 residues. The V gene lost 3 bases and the J gene lost 4 bases, with 12 bases spanning the gap. CDR3 bases: TGTGCCAGTAGTATCAAATCCGGGGGAGAGACCCAGTACTTC. Translating gives CASSIKSGGETQYF.

The V call is TRBV5-4, the J call TRBJ1-5, with 9 positions matching TRBD1. The CDR3 totals 13 residues. Germline CDR1 is SGHNT and CDR2 is YYREEE (reference sequence). Losses at the gene ends were 4 bases for V and 11 bases for J; bases not matched to a gene: 7. The CDR3 region is CASSLGTGKAQHF. The CDR3 DNA sequence: TGTGCCAGCAGCCTCGGGACAGGGAAGGCCCAGCATTTT.

This clone was observed a few times. The chain links TRBV7-3 to TRBJ1-1; unclear D gene. Trimming shortened V by 2 bases and J by 2 bases, and 6 bases separated the two germline ends. Germline CDR1 is SGHTA and CDR2 is FQGTGA. There are 13 residues in the CDR3. The DNA for the CDR3 is TGTGCCAGCAGCTTACAGGCTAACACTGAAGCTTTCTTT. Protein sequence: CASSLQANTEAFF. Filled out from reference TRBV7-3 and TRBJ1-1, the complete variable domain reads GAGVSQTPSNKVTEKGKYVELRCDPISGHTALYWYRQSLGQGPEFLIYFQGTGAADDSGLPNDRFFAVRPEGSVSTLKIQRTERGDSAVYLCASSLQANTEAFFGQGTRLTVV.

The CDR3 protein is CASKLAGISYEQYF. For the CDR3, the DNA is TGTGCCAGTAAACTAGCGGGCATCTCCTACGAGCAGTACTTC. The chain employs TRBV3-1 (or the pseudogene TRBV3-2) and TRBJ2-7; 9 positions agree with TRBD2. The CDR3 is 14 amino acids. V gave up 9 bases and J gave up 0 bases; unmatched junction bases: 6. Germline CDR1 LGHDT, CDR2 YNNKEL (reference sequence).

With regard to this clone: Other DNA sequences in this sample translate to the same CDR3. The chain recombines TRBV2 with TRBJ1-5; 10 bases map to TRBD1. CDR1 SNHLY and CDR2 FYNNEI come from the germline V gene. The J segment lost 2 bases and the V segment lost 6 bases, leaving 1 base of the junction unmatched. The length of the CDR3 is 14 residues. CDR3: CASSGQGGNQPQHF. DNA for the CDR3: TGTGCCAGCAGCGGACAGGGGGGCAATCAGCCCCAGCATTTT.

V and J are TRBV10-1 and TRBJ2-1, with a tentative D call TRBD2 (6 bases). The CDR3 spans 17 residues. CDR1 and CDR2 from the germline V gene are WNHNN and SYGVQD (reference sequence). The V end was cut by 3 bases, the J end by 2 bases, with 17 bases between. CDR3 DNA sequence: TGCGCCAGCAGTGATCCTTCGGCGGGGTATACCTACAATGAGCAGTTCTTC. Translation gives CASSDPSAGYTYNEQFF.

The V gene is TRBV2, the J gene TRBJ2-5; D call uncertain. The V end was cut by 3 bases, the J end by 8 bases, with 16 bases between. Germline CDR1 and CDR2: SNHLY and FYNNEI. There are 14 residues in the CDR3. CDR3 nucleotides: TGTGCCAGCAGTGACCGCGGCGGAGACCCCACCCAGTACTTC. Translation gives CASSDRGGDPTQYF.

The genes are TRBV4-1 and TRBJ2-7; possible D gene TRBD2, 6 bases. CDR1 MGHRA and CDR2 YSYEKL come from the germline V gene. The CDR3 spans 13 residues. Trimming cost V 0 bases and J 4 bases, with 7 bases left between them. CDR3 loop: CASSQDAGYEQYF. DNA for the CDR3: TGCGCCAGCAGCCAAGACGCGGGGTACGAGCAGTACTTC.

The chain joins TRBV3-1 (or the pseudogene TRBV3-2) to TRBJ2-2; 12 positions match TRBD2. The CDR3 has 16 amino acids. In germline, CDR1 is LGHDT, CDR2 YNNKEL (reference sequence). With V trimmed by 4 bases and J by 4 bases, 4 bases remained unmatched. The CDR3 here is CASSPLTSGSTGELFF. The CDR3, as DNA: TGTGCCAGCAGCCCCCTGACTAGCGGGAGCACCGGGGAGCTGTTTTTT.

The V call is TRBV29-1, the J call TRBJ2-7; 8 bases map to TRBD1. Germline V gene lookup returns CDR1 SQVTM and CDR2 ANQGSEA. With V trimmed by 2 bases and J by 2 bases, 11 bases remained unmatched. This CDR3 spans 16 amino acids. CDR3 DNA: TGCAGCGTTGAATCCCCGGGGGACAGGCGACCCTACGAGCAGTACTTC. This encodes CSVESPGDRRPYEQYF.

This clone was counted a few times. The chain links TRBV6-5 to TRBJ2-7, with TRBD1 identical over 12 bases. This CDR3 has 15 amino acids. CDR1 is MNHEY, CDR2 SVGAGI, per germline. V was pared by 4 bases and J by 2 bases, with 3 bases of the junction left unmatched. This CDR3 is CASSWRDRGPYEQYF. In DNA, the CDR3 is TGTGCCAGCAGTTGGAGGGACAGGGGGCCCTACGAGCAGTACTTC.

The chain couples TRBV15 to TRBJ1-1, with 7 nucleotides matching TRBD1. With 0 bases clipped from V and 1 base from J, the junction kept 5 bases outside the gene matches. Germline V gene sequence: CDR1 LNHNV, CDR2 YYDKDF (reference sequence). This CDR3 comprises 16 residues. DNA for the CDR3: TGTGCCACCAGCAGAGAGGGGGGACAGTGGAACACTGAAGCTTTCTTT. It specifies CATSREGGQWNTEAFF.

J is TRBJ2-1 and V is TRBV29-1; 8 nucleotides agree with TRBD2. CDR3 length equals 13 residues. From germline, CDR1 is SQVTM and CDR2 ANQGSEA. V dropped 5 bases and J dropped 5; count of bases not matched to a gene: 5. CDR3 sequence: CSVPGLGNNEQFF. The CDR3 DNA follows: TGCAGCGTTCCGGGACTAGGCAACAATGAGCAGTTCTTC.

The chain is built from TRBV16 and TRBJ1-2; D remains unclear. V was pared by 8 bases and J by 2 bases, with 12 bases between. Germline V gives CDR1 KGHSY, CDR2 FQNENV. The CDR3 has 13 amino acids. DNA for the CDR3: TGTGCCAGCGGGCCGGGGAGAAACTATGGCTACACCTTC. This translates into CASGPGRNYGYTF.

The CDR3 DNA reads as TGTGCTAGTGGTTTGGTAGTTTCTGGGGGCGCTGAGGTCACTGAAGCTTTCTTT. Translation gives CASGLVVSGGAEVTEAFF. The J gene is TRBJ1-1, the V gene TRBV12-5, with D tentatively TRBD1 (6 bases). The V end was cut by 0 bases, the J end by 4 bases, with 21 bases between. This CDR3 spans 18 amino acids. CDR1 LGHNT and CDR2 FRNRAP come from the germline V gene.

The rearrangement joins TRBV11-3 to TRBJ2-5; no clear D gene. Germline CDR1 reads SGHNT; CDR2 reads YENEEA. V gave up 10 bases and J gave up 1 base, with 13 bases separating them. The CDR3 length is 13 residues. CDR3 DNA: TGTGCCACCGCCAGGTCCCCCCAAGAGACCCAGTACTTC. Encoded protein: CATARSPQETQYF.

This chain joins TRBV3-1 (or the pseudogene TRBV3-2) and TRBJ2-1; 11 bases fit TRBD2. Germline-derived CDR1 and CDR2 are LGHDT and YNNKEL (reference sequence). This CDR3 is built from 16 residues. The V and J ends lost 4 bases and 5 bases, in that order; junction bases with no gene match: 7. CDR3 sequence: CASSPPSGGFHNEQFF. For the CDR3, the DNA is TGTGCCAGCAGCCCCCCTAGCGGGGGGTTCCACAATGAGCAGTTCTTC.

The chain employs TRBV9 and TRBJ2-3, with 9 bases aligning to TRBD1. The CDR3 runs 16 residues. V shed 3 bases, J shed 2 bases, and the junction held 7 bases outside the gene matches. CDR1 and CDR2 (germline): SGDLS, YYNGEE. The CDR3 nucleotides read TGTGCCAGCAGCGACCGAGGGACAGGGCTCACAGATACGCAGTATTTT. Encoded protein: CASSDRGTGLTDTQYF.

V usage is TRBV7-2 and J usage is TRBJ2-7; TRBD2 might be the D (5 bases). Germline V gene sequence: CDR1 SGHTA, CDR2 FQGNSA. This CDR3 has 16 residues. Deletions cut 0 bases from V and 4 bases from J, with 16 bases between. CDR3 in DNA: TGTGCCAGCAGCTTAGCCGGAGGCGGGTTGAAGTACGAGCAGTACTTC. This translates into CASSLAGGGLKYEQYF. The full variable domain, with the rest looked up from reference TRBV7-2 and TRBJ2-7, is GAGVSQSPSNKVTEKGKDVELRCDPISGHTALYWYRQSLGQGLEFLIYFQGNSAPDKSGLPSDRFSAERTGGSVSTLTIQRTQQEDSAVYLCASSLAGGGLKYEQYFGPGTRLTVT.

This chain connects TRBV5-1 to TRBJ1-1; D ambiguous. Trimming removed 1 base at V and 1 base at J, with 5 bases between. This CDR3 comprises 13 residues. Looked up from germline, CDR1 is SGHRS and CDR2 is YFSETQ. The CDR3 nucleotides read TGCGCCAGCAGCTTGTCTTCGAACACTGAAGCTTTCTTT. It is translated as CASSLSSNTEAFF.

This clone was recorded only once. The genes are TRBV30 and TRBJ1-1; 9 bases fit TRBD1. CDR3 length: 14 residues. Germline V gives CDR1 GTSNPN, CDR2 SVGIG (reference sequence). With V trimmed by 1 base and J by 10 bases, 10 bases remained unmatched. DNA of the CDR3: TGTGCCTGGAGTGGGGGACAGGGTTTGAGGGGAGCTTTCTTT. Translating it yields CAWSGGQGLRGAFF.

The gene calls are TRBV7-9 and TRBJ1-5; perhaps TRBD1 as D (6 bases). Germline-derived CDR1 and CDR2 are SEHNR and FQNEAQ (reference sequence). The V and J ends lost 4 bases and 7 bases respectively, with 23 bases between them. The CDR3 contains 17 residues. CDR3 sequence reads: CASSSQITGKRGQPQHF. CDR3 nucleotides: TGTGCCAGCAGCTCCCAAATAACAGGGAAAAGAGGACAGCCCCAGCATTTT.

This chain joins TRBV19 and TRBJ1-1; 9 nucleotides agree with TRBD1. Losses at the gene ends were 6 bases for V and 4 bases for J; bases not matched to a gene: 12. The CDR3 is 16 residues long. Looked up from germline, CDR1 is LNHDA and CDR2 is SQIVND (reference sequence). The CDR3 loop reads CASSSQPGQGPTEAFF. The CDR3 DNA reads TGTGCCAGTAGCAGCCAACCGGGACAGGGCCCCACTGAAGCTTTCTTT.

J is TRBJ2-7 and V is TRBV3-1 (or the pseudogene TRBV3-2), with D possibly matching TRBD1 (6 bases). V gave up 5 bases and J gave up 2 bases, with 16 bases separating them. The CDR3 totals 15 residues. Germline CDR1 is LGHDT and CDR2 is YNNKEL (reference sequence). The CDR3 sequence is CASSSLGDTPYEQYF. CDR3 nucleotides: TGTGCCAGCAGCTCCCTGGGGGACACGCCCTACGAGCAGTACTTC.

The V call is TRBV7-2, the J call TRBJ1-6, with a possible D match to TRBD1 (6 bases). This CDR3 comprises 17 residues. Germline CDR1 is SGHTA and CDR2 is FQGNSA. Between the trimmed V and J ends, which lost 2 bases and 3 bases, there was a span of 14 bases. The CDR3 region is CASSLYSGEGYNSPLHF. Here the CDR3 DNA reads TGTGCCAGCAGCTTATATTCAGGGGAGGGCTATAATTCACCCCTCCACTTT.

In its sample, this clone was seen once. V gene TRBV5-1 combines with J gene TRBJ1-2, with a weak D call TRBD1 (5 bases). The germline gives CDR1 SGHRS, CDR2 YFSETQ. Trimming removed 7 bases from V and 0 bases from J, with 13 bases in between. The CDR3 is made up of 14 amino acids. The CDR3 spells CASQTAFSNYGYTF. As DNA, the CDR3 is TGCGCCAGCCAGACAGCCTTCTCTAACTATGGCTACACCTTC. Together with reference TRBV5-1 and TRBJ1-2, the CDR3 gives the full variable domain: KAGVTQTPRYLIKTRGQQVTLSCSPISGHRSVSWYQQTPGQGLQFLFEYFSETQRNKGNFPGRFSGRQFSNSRSEMNVSTLELGDSALYLCASQTAFSNYGYTFGSGTRLTVV.

V and J are TRBV5-6 and TRBJ2-7; no clear D. This CDR3 is 13 amino acids long. V shed 4 bases and J shed 3 bases, with 11 bases lying between them. The germline V gene has CDR1 SGHDT and CDR2 YYEEEE. CDR3 sequence: CASSLTRYYEQYF. CDR3 nucleotide sequence: TGTGCCAGCAGCCTGACAAGGTACTACGAGCAGTACTTC.

Here the CDR3 DNA reads TGTGCCAGCAGCTTAGTCGGGGGTTACAATGAGCAGTTCTTC. It encodes CASSLVGGYNEQFF. The chain joins TRBV7-9 to TRBJ2-1, with D possibly TRBD2 on 6 matching bases. The germline gives CDR1 SEHNR, CDR2 FQNEAQ (reference sequence). CDR3 length equals 14 residues. The germline V and J ends were trimmed by 1 base and 4 bases, with 8 bases remaining between them.